One sample yielded the 24 T cell receptor beta chains listed below, sequenced in a study of OX40 agonist ivuxolimab in advanced cancers. Clones were read by immunoSEQ multiplex PCR, and TCRdb kept only the in-frame ones, dropping some. The profile shows fewer than 50,000 clones, approximately 91% of them singletons. Sample: CD4+ or CD8+ T cells sorted from blood, taken in a trial of the OX40 agonist ivuxolimab. Receptor source: an adult with an advanced solid tumor such as melanoma, head and neck, liver or kidney cancer.

The gene calls are TRBV30 and TRBJ2-5, with D perhaps matching TRBD1 (5 bases). V shed 4 bases and J shed 2 bases, with 8 bases lying between them. Germline-derived CDR1 and CDR2 are GTSNPN and SVGIG (reference sequence). CDR3 length: 12 amino acids. The CDR3 sequence is CAWNRGQETQYF. The DNA for the CDR3 is TGTGCCTGGAATAGGGGACAAGAGACCCAGTACTTC.

This chain connects TRBV28 to TRBJ1-5; 10 bases are shared with TRBD1. V was pared by 0 bases and J by 9 bases, with 11 bases of the junction left unmatched. The CDR3 has 17 residues. Germline CDR1 reads MDHEN; CDR2 reads SYDVKM. The CDR3 loop reads CASSLWGTGEWVGPQHF. The CDR3 DNA follows: TGTGCCAGCAGTTTATGGGGGACAGGGGAGTGGGTTGGGCCCCAGCATTTT.

DNA for the CDR3: TGTGCCAGCAGCTTAACGGTCCGGACAGATACGCAGTATTTT. Amino acids: CASSLTVRTDTQYF. The chain joins TRBV7-8 to TRBJ2-3; D is ambiguous. V was trimmed by 2 bases and J by 3 bases, leaving 9 bases between them. Germline CDR1 and CDR2: SGHVS and FQNEAQ. The CDR3 has 14 residues. Based on the CDR3 plus reference TRBV7-8 and TRBJ2-3, the full variable domain is GAGVSQSPRYKVAKRGQDVALRCDPISGHVSLFWYQQALGQGPEFLTYFQNEAQLDKSGLPSDRFFAERPEGSVSTLKIQRTQQEDSAVYLCASSLTVRTDTQYFGPGTRLTVL.

V and J are TRBV5-1 and TRBJ2-7, with TRBD2 as a possible D gene (5 bases). The CDR3 length is 14 residues. Germline V gene sequence: CDR1 SGHRS, CDR2 YFSETQ. V gave up 0 bases and J gave up 2 bases, with 9 bases separating them. The CDR3 loop is CASSLGTAAYEQYF. The CDR3 DNA sequence: TGCGCCAGCAGCTTGGGAACAGCGGCCTACGAGCAGTACTTC.

The chain links TRBV11-2 to TRBJ2-7; 8 bases fit TRBD1. The CDR3 covers 14 residues. Trimming took 5 bases from V and 3 from J; bases not matched to a gene: 6. Germline V gene sequence: CDR1 SGHAT, CDR2 FQNNGV. Here the CDR3 DNA reads TGTGCCAGCAGCCCTACAGGGGGATTCTACGAGCAGTACTTC. Translating gives CASSPTGGFYEQYF.

This rearrangement joins TRBV4-2 to TRBJ2-7, with 7 bases identical to TRBD2. Trimming at V came to 0 bases and at J to 6 bases, leaving 8 bases not matched to a gene. Germline assignment: CDR1 LGHNA and CDR2 YNFKEQ. The CDR3 runs 15 residues. The CDR3 sequence is CASSQDQGGVSEQYF. For the CDR3, the DNA is TGTGCCAGCAGCCAAGATCAGGGAGGGGTATCCGAGCAGTACTTC.

V and J are TRBV27 and TRBJ2-3; 9 nucleotides agree with TRBD2. The CDR3 is 14 residues long. The trim removed 8 bases at V and 2 bases at J, leaving 5 bases unmatched. CDR1 and CDR2 (germline): MNHEY, SMNVEV (reference sequence). The CDR3: CASLASGNTDTQYF. The CDR3, as DNA: TGTGCCAGCTTGGCTAGCGGGAACACAGATACGCAGTATTTT.

J is TRBJ2-5 and V is TRBV19, with TRBD1 matching 8 bases. Losses at the gene ends were 2 bases for V and 5 bases for J; bases not matched to a gene: 10. The CDR3 is made up of 16 amino acids. The V gene's germline CDR1 is LNHDA and CDR2 SQIVND (reference sequence). The CDR3 here is CASSINSRTGLETQYF. The CDR3 bases are TGTGCCAGTAGTATAAACTCCCGGACAGGGCTGGAGACCCAGTACTTC.

The genes are TRBV7-3 and TRBJ2-1; 7 bases are shared with TRBD1. The germline gives CDR1 SGHTA, CDR2 FQGTGA. Trimming removed 5 bases from V and 9 bases from J; junction bases left unmatched: 7. This CDR3 has 13 residues. CDR3: CASSLTGTGEQFF. DNA of the CDR3: TGTGCCAGCAGCCTGACAGGGACGGGTGAGCAGTTCTTC. Variable domain in full (rest from reference TRBV7-3 and TRBJ2-1): GAGVSQTPSNKVTEKGKYVELRCDPISGHTALYWYRQSLGQGPEFLIYFQGTGAADDSGLPNDRFFAVRPEGSVSTLKIQRTERGDSAVYLCASSLTGTGEQFFGPGTRLTVL.

V and J are TRBV6-4 and TRBJ1-1, with 8 bases identical to TRBD1. Germline trimming cut 1 base from V and 13 bases from J; bases unmatched to any gene: 5. Germline CDR1 and CDR2: MRHNA and SNTAGT. The CDR3 is 12 residues long. Here the CDR3 reads CASSDWGQALFF. CDR3 sequence (DNA): TGTGCCAGCAGTGACTGGGGACAGGCGCTTTTCTTT.

The rearrangement joins TRBV7-6 to TRBJ2-7; the D gene is possibly TRBD2 (6 bases). Looked up from germline, CDR1 is SGHVS and CDR2 is FNYEAQ. V was shortened by 3 bases and J by 4 bases, with 13 bases between the two germline ends. The CDR3 is 14 amino acids. CDR3 sequence: CASSLYSGAYEQYF. CDR3 coding DNA: TGTGCCAGCAGCTTGTATAGCGGAGCTTACGAGCAGTACTTC.

The rearrangement uses TRBV9 and TRBJ2-1; TRBD2 matches at 9 bases. CDR3 length: 15 amino acids. V gave up 4 bases and J gave up 4 bases; unmatched junction bases: 6. From germline, CDR1 is SGDLS and CDR2 YYNGEE. The CDR3 spells CASSKAGGLYNEQFF. CDR3 coding DNA: TGTGCCAGCAGCAAGGCGGGAGGGTTGTACAATGAGCAGTTCTTC.

The genes are TRBV27 and TRBJ1-1, with D possibly being TRBD1 (6 bases). Trimming shortened V by 6 bases and J by 4 bases, and 24 bases separated the two germline ends. The CDR3 is made up of 17 amino acids. Germline values: CDR1 MNHEY, CDR2 SMNVEV (reference sequence). This CDR3 reads CASRGLRADRESTEAFF. The CDR3 DNA sequence: TGTGCCAGCAGAGGGCTTAGAGCGGACAGAGAGAGCACTGAAGCTTTCTTT.

This clone showed up just once. The junction does not match germline at one end; this may be a read error. The V call is TRBV7-7, the J call TRBJ2-2, with a tentative D call TRBD2 (6 bases). The CDR3 loop spans 15 amino acids. Germline V lookup: CDR1 SSHAT, CDR2 FNYEAQ (reference sequence). Written as DNA, the CDR3 is TGTGCTAGCAGCCCTTCCCTAGCGTCCCCCGGGGAGCTGTTTTTT. Its translation is CASSPSLASPGELFF.

In this sample, this clone turned up once. The chain carries TRBV6-6 and TRBJ2-1; 10 bases are shared with TRBD2. This CDR3 region has 14 residues. Trimming took 6 bases from V and 7 from J; bases not matched to a gene: 6. In germline, CDR1 is MNHNY, CDR2 SVGAGI (reference sequence). CDR3: CASRLAGGVNEQFF. The DNA for the CDR3 is TGTGCCAGCAGGTTAGCGGGGGGTGTTAATGAGCAGTTCTTC.

The chain has TRBV6-5 and TRBJ2-7; no definite D call. Germline CDR1 and CDR2: MNHEY and SVGAGI. Deletions cut 7 bases from V and 7 bases from J, with 11 bases between. This CDR3 is built from 11 residues. CDR3 DNA: TGTGCCAGCACTAAGATGGGGGAGCAGTACTTC. Translation gives CASTKMGEQYF.

The V and J genes are TRBV28 and TRBJ2-7, with 8 bases fitting TRBD2. The CDR3 covers 16 residues. CDR1 is MDHEN and CDR2 is SYDVKM in the germline V gene. V lost 3 bases, J lost 2 bases, and 9 bases stayed unmatched. CDR3 sequence (DNA): TGTGCCAGCAGTTTCGGGAGGGGGGAACGGGCCTACGAGCAGTACTTC. Translation gives CASSFGRGERAYEQYF.

The chain is built from TRBV4-3 and TRBJ2-1; D is possibly TRBD2 (6 bases). The V gene's germline CDR1 is LGHNA and CDR2 YSLEER. V lost 1 base to trimming and J lost 8 bases, with 12 bases between them. The CDR3 runs to 14 residues. The CDR3 nucleotides are TGCGCCAGCAGCCAAGTTTTTGCGGGATATGAGCAGTTCTTC. Translation gives CASSQVFAGYEQFF.

V and J are TRBV7-2 and TRBJ2-7; 7 nucleotides line up with TRBD2. J lost 2 bases, V lost 5 bases, and 6 bases had no gene match. The CDR3 has 14 amino acids. The germline V gene has CDR1 SGHTA and CDR2 FQGNSA. Written as DNA, the CDR3 is TGTGCCAGCAGCGCAGGACTAGGCGCCTACGAGCAGTACTTC. It is translated as CASSAGLGAYEQYF. The variable domain in full, with the rest retrieved from reference TRBV7-2 and TRBJ2-7, is GAGVSQSPSNKVTEKGKDVELRCDPISGHTALYWYRQSLGQGLEFLIYFQGNSAPDKSGLPSDRFSAERTGGSVSTLTIQRTQQEDSAVYLCASSAGLGAYEQYFGPGTRLTVT.

The chain is built from TRBV4-1 and TRBJ2-7; D remains unclear. TRBJ2-5 matches the DNA end more closely, so the J call is doubtful. Germline V gives CDR1 MGHRA, CDR2 YSYEKL. CDR3 length: 14 amino acids. The CDR3 loop reads CASSQESMTETQYF. The CDR3 DNA reads as TGCGCCAGCAGCCAAGAGAGTATGACGGAGACCCAGTACTTC.

The V gene is TRBV4-1, the J gene TRBJ1-4; no firm D call. Trimming took off 0 bases at V and 0 bases at J, with 5 bases between the two ends. The CDR3 contains 15 residues. Germline V gene lookup returns CDR1 MGHRA and CDR2 YSYEKL. This CDR3 is CASSQEYATNEKLFF. The CDR3, as DNA: TGCGCCAGCAGCCAAGAATATGCAACTAATGAAAAACTGTTTTTT.

The chain recombines TRBV9 with TRBJ2-7; 7 bases match TRBD1. The CDR3 is 15 residues long. The germline CDR1 and CDR2 sequences are SGDLS and YYNGEE. Trimming took 3 bases from V and 4 from J; bases not matched to a gene: 10. The CDR3 DNA reads TGTGCCAGCAGCGAAACCGGGACAGCGTTGTACGAGCAGTACTTC. Translated: CASSETGTALYEQYF.

The V and J genes are TRBV2 and TRBJ1-1; D unresolved. V shed 6 bases and J shed 0 bases, with 8 bases lying between them. The CDR3 sequence is 13 residues long. Germline assignment: CDR1 SNHLY and CDR2 FYNNEI. The CDR3: CASSLSLNTEAFF. Here the CDR3 DNA reads TGTGCCAGCAGCCTCTCCCTGAACACTGAAGCTTTCTTT.

CDR3 residues: CASSLRGLASLSGTGELFF. The DNA of the CDR3 is TGTGCCAGCAGCCTCCGAGGACTAGCCTCCTTATCTGGCACCGGGGAGCTGTTTTTT. The V gene is TRBV5-6, the J gene TRBJ2-2; TRBD2 aligns across 8 bases. Germline CDR1 SGHDT, CDR2 YYEEEE. The CDR3 covers 19 residues. J was trimmed by 4 bases and V by 4 bases; bases with no gene match: 18.